This T cell receptor beta chain was profiled in a study of T cells expressing NK-cell markers. Study background: Repertoire data for TCR beta were derived from sorted T cells (CD3+CD56+NKG2C+, CD3+CD56+NKG2C- and CD3+CD56-NKG2C+). Study-wide findings and caveats: CD8+ T cells in six donors included dominant NKG2C+ clonotypes at roughly 1.0-7.5%. There were a few donors in whom these clonotypes also led the CD3+CD56-NKG2C+ fraction.

Points on this clonotype: Its target is not known.

The cDNA for TCR beta came from 5'RACE template switching with UMIs. Each CDR3 protein gets one entry in TCRdb, which reprocessed the 5' RACE reads and gives no DNA. This listing includes 150,000 to 200,000 distinct CDR3 sequences. Sequenced sample: blood T cells: a sorted CD56 or NKG2C T cell subset, CD4+ or CD8+ T cells, or bulk PBMC T cells (not recorded which). This sequence was found in a woman aged 18-70 years in good health.

The CDR3 spells CASSAPGLAENNEQFF. J is TRBJ2-1 and V is TRBV7-3; TCRdb proposes TRBD2, but this gene call is untestable without DNA. The CDR3 is 16 amino acids. Germline-derived CDR1 and CDR2 are SGHTA and FQGTGA. The full variable domain, its missing parts supplied by reference TRBV7-3 and TRBJ2-1, is GAGVSQTPSNKVTEKGKYVELRCDPISGHTALYWYRQSLGQGPEFLIYFQGTGAADDSGLPNDRFFAVRPEGSVSTLKIQRTERGDSAVYLCASSAPGLAENNEQFFGPGTRLTVL.